This T cell receptor beta chain comes out of a study of blood T cell repertoires in COVID-19 (TCRdb year 2020). Regarding the complete study: Samples from collaborators originated in the United States, Italy and Spain and spanned both the acute and convalescent phases of COVID-19. Subjects who had been exposed to COVID-19, were actively infected with it, or had recovered from it provided the deeply sampled blood TCRbeta repertoires that made up the dataset. HLA class I and class II types, where available, came from metadata supplied by the sample provider rather than from assay-based typing. The prospective study material was composed of cDNA or gDNA derived from T cells, B-cell-depleted T cells, or PBMCs. Samples were obtained from the ongoing ImmuneRACE study (first 160 participants) and from 950 to 1,500 subjects provided by 6 global collaborators. A freely available public database, intended as a resource for researchers studying the immune response to SARS-CoV-2, is where the repertoires were released. The sample metadata nearly always contained a de-identified subject ID, COVID-19 status, age in years and sex.

For CDR1 and CDR2, the germline V gene lists SGHTA and FQGNSA. Trimming leaves V shorter by 4 bases and J shorter by 7 bases, with the junction holding 9 bases beyond the gene matches. Including cysteine and phenylalanine, the CDR3 has 15 amino acids. Only the CDR3 region is kept as DNA, spanning 45 bases read in frame from base 1. Whole blood was collected in K2EDTA tubes by collaborating institutions according to the institutions' own protocols. For TCRbeta analysis, collaborator samples were shipped as frozen whole blood, as isolated PBMCs, or as DNA extracted from either sample type. Note on this clone: Its antigen is not yet known. The input lacks base qualities; no much larger clone sits a single base away.

TCRbeta CDR3 regions were amplified from genomic DNA using the immunoSEQ Assay, a bias-controlled multiplex PCR. The study's own analysis went as follows. Nucleated cell counts per sample were estimated from amplification of reference gene primers within the assay. To quantify the absolute abundance of each unique TCRbeta CDR3 rearrangement, sequence reads were collapsed and filtered. For each sample, productive Simpson clonality was calculated by taking the square root of Simpson's diversity index across productive rearrangements. TCRdb holds this immuneACCESS table with in-frame rearrangements only. Some clones are missing; in checked studies, unresolved V genes explain under half, and the rest has no known cause. Clone size and the V and J calls come from that table; the DNA yielded D and trimming. For this sample the table gives 450,000 to 500,000 clones, of which approximately 83% were detected only once. Roughly 3.1% of the sample is in the top ten clones.

The paper's findings and limits, for the study overall: The amount of clinical and demographic metadata varied by source and participant and was provided uncurated.

The receptor's source is a human donor in a cohort sampled during active COVID-19. Specimen: peripheral blood. The rearranged segments are TRBV7-2 and TRBJ1-4; 7 bases in the junction line up with TRBD1. The CDR3: CASSSRTGQGEKLFF. The nucleotide sequence is given as TGTGCCAGCAGCTCGCGGACAGGCCAGGGTGAAAAACTGTTTTTT.